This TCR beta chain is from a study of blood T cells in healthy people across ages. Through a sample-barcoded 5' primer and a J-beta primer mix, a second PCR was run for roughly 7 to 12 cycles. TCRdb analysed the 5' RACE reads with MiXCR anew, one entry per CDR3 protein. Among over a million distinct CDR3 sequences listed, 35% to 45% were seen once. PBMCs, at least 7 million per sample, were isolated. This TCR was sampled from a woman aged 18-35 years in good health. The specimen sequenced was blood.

CDR3 residues: CSAEGGGSSYNEQFF. Written as DNA, the CDR3 is TGCAGTGCAGAGGGAGGGGGGAGCTCCTACAATGAGCAGTTCTTC. The V and J genes are TRBV20-1 and TRBJ2-1; possibly TRBD2 for D (7 bases). V lost 6 bases and J 0 bases, leaving 15 bases between the germline ends. The CDR3 is 15 residues long. CDR1 and CDR2 (germline): DFQATT, SNEGSKA (reference sequence).